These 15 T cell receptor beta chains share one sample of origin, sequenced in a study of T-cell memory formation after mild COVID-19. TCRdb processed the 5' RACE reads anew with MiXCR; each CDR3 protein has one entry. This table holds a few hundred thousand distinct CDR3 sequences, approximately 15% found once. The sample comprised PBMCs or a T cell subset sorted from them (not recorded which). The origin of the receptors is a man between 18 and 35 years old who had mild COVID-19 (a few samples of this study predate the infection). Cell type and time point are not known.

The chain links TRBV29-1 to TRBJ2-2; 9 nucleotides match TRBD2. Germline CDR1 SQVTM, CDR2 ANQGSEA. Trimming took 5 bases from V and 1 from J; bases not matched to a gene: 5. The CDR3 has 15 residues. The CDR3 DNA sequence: TGCAGCGTTTCTGGACTAGCGAGGAACACCGGGGAGCTGTTTTTT. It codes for CSVSGLARNTGELFF.

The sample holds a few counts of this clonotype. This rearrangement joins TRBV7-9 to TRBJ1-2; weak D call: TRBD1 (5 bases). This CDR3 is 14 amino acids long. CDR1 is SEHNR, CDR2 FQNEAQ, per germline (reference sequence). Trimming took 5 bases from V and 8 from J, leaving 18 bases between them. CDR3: CASSPGGGLGGYTF. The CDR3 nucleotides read TGTGCCAGCAGCCCTGGGGGAGGGCTTGGAGGCTACACCTTC.

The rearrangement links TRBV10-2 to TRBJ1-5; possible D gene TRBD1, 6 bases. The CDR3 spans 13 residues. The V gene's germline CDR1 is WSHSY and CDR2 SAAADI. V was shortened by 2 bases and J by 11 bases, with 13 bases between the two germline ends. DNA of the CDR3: TGCGCCAGCAGTGAGAACAGGGAAGGAGCCCAGCATTTT. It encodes CASSENREGAQHF.

CDR3 sequence reads: CASSQDRFPGELFF. In DNA, the CDR3 is TGCGCCAGCAGCCAAGATCGGTTTCCCGGGGAGCTGTTTTTT. This chain links TRBV4-3 with TRBJ2-2, with D hard to call. This CDR3 has 14 residues. Germline-derived CDR1 and CDR2 are LGHNA and YSLEER. Trimming pared 0 bases from V and 6 bases from J, leaving 8 bases between.

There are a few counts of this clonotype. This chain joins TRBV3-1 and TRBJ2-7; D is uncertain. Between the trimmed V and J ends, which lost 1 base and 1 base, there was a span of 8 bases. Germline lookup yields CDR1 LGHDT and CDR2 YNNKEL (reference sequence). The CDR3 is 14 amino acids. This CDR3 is CASSQGIGSYEQYV. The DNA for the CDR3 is TGTGCCAGCAGCCAAGGTATAGGGTCCTACGAGCAGTACGTC.

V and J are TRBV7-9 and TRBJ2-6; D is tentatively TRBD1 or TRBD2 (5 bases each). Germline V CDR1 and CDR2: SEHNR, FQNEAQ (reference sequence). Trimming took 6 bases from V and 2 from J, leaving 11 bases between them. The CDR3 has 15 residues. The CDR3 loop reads CASSVSGPGANVLTF. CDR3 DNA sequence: TGTGCCAGCAGTGTCTCGGGGCCTGGGGCCAACGTCCTGACTTTC.

CDR3 region: CASNWARSPLADTQYF. In DNA, the CDR3 is TGCGCCAGCAATTGGGCTAGGTCTCCGTTGGCAGATACGCAGTATTTT. J is TRBJ2-3 and V is TRBV4-1, with D hard to call. Deletions cut 7 bases from V and 4 bases from J, with 21 bases between. The CDR3 extends over 16 amino acids. Germline loops: CDR1 MGHRA, CDR2 YSYEKL.

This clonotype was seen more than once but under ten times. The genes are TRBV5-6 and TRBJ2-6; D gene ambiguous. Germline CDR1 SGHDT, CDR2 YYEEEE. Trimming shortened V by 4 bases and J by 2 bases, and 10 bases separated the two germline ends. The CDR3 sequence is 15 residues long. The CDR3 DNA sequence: TGTGCCAGCAGCAGGCCGGGTGCTGGGGCCAACGTCCTGACTTTC. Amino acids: CASSRPGAGANVLTF.

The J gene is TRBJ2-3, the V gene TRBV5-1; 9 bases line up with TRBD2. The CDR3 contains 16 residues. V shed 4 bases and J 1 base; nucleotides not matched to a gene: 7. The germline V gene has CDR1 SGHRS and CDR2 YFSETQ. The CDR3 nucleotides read TGCGCCAGCAGCCTACCCCCTAGCGGGGGCACAGATACGCAGTATTTT. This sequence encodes CASSLPPSGGTDTQYF.

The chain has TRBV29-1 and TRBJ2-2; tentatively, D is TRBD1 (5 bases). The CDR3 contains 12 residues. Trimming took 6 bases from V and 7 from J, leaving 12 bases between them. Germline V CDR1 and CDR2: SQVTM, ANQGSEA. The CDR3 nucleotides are TGCAGCGTCGCAACAGGTCTCGGGGAGCTGTTTTTT. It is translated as CSVATGLGELFF.

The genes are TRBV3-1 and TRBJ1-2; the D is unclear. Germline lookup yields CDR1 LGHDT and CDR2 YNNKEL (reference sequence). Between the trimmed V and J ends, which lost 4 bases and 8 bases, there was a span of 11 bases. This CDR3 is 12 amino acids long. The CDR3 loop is CASSPGPEGYTF. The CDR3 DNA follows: TGTGCCAGCAGCCCTGGACCCGAAGGCTACACCTTC.

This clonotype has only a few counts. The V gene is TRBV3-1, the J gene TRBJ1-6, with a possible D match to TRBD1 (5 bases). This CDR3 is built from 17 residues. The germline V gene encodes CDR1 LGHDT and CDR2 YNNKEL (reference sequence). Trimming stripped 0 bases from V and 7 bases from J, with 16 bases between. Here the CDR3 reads CASSQDASGPWNSPLHF. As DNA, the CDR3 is TGTGCCAGCAGCCAAGACGCGTCAGGGCCGTGGAATTCACCCCTCCACTTT.

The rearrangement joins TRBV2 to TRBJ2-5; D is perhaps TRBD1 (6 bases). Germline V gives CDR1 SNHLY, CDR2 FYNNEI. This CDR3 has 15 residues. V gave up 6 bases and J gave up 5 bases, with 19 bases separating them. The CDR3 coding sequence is TGTGCCAGCAGGCAGTACCCTCAGGGGCGTGAGACCCAGTACTTC. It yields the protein CASRQYPQGRETQYF.

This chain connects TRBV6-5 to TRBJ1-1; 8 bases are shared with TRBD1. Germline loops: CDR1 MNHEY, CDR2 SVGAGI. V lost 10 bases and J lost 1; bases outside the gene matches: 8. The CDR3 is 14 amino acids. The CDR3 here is CATSDRASNTEAFF. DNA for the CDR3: TGTGCCACGTCGGACAGGGCTTCGAACACTGAAGCTTTCTTT.

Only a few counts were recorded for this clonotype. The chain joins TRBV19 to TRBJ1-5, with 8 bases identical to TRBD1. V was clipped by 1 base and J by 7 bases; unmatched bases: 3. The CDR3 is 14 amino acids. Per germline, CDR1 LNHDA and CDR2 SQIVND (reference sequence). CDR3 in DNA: TGTGCCAGTAGTATAGGGACAGGGCGCCAGCCCCAGCATTTT. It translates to CASSIGTGRQPQHF.